The entry below describes one T cell receptor (beta chain). Individuals drawn from 24 US areas were roughly 18 to 95 years old. These data originate in a study of blood T cell repertoires in COVID-19. Study in general: The United States, Italy and Spain were the sources of the acute and convalescent COVID-19 samples.

The CDR3 has 15 residues. Per the germline V gene, CDR1 is SGHVS and CDR2 is FQNEAQ. The junction had 12 bases not matched to a gene; V was cut back by 5 bases and J by 6 bases. The table came from immunoSEQ multiplex PCR; TCRdb's copy has only in-frame clones and leaves some out. This sample has 200,000 to 250,000 clones, with 87% found just once. This receptor was identified in a woman in her twenties or thirties with acute COVID-19. This chain joins TRBV7-8 and TRBJ1-2; 7 nucleotides match TRBD1. The specimen was PBMCs or T cells enriched from blood (not recorded which). CDR3 amino acids: CASSRRFGQGDGYTF. In DNA, the CDR3 is TGTGCCAGCAGCCGCCGATTTGGGCAGGGGGATGGCTACACCTTC.